Described below is a single T cell receptor (beta chain) sequence and its context. The source of the sample is a study of OX40 agonist ivuxolimab in advanced cancers. Profiled with immunoSEQ multiplex PCR; TCRdb holds only in-frame clones, not every one. The sample includes about 100,000 clones, just under 90% of them seen just once. CDR1 and CDR2 (germline): SNHLY, FYNNEI. V was pared by 4 bases and J by 5 bases, with 5 bases between. The CDR3 sequence is 11 residues long. Patients with a history of autoimmune disease or on systemic immunosuppression were excluded. The TCR sequence derives from an adult with an advanced solid tumor such as melanoma, head and neck, liver or kidney cancer. The chain joins TRBV2 to TRBJ2-5, with unresolved D. The source was CD4+ or CD8+ T cells sorted from blood, collected in a trial of the OX40 agonist ivuxolimab. CDR3 amino acids: CASSVYETQYF. In DNA form, the CDR3 reads TGTGCCAGCAGTGTCTATGAGACCCAGTACTTC.